The present T cell receptor beta chain was sequenced within a study of OX40 agonist ivuxolimab in advanced cancers. Study-wide background: Patients were given ivuxolimab, an antibody that agonizes OX40 (CD134). It was permissible to have had prior anti-PD-1, anti-PD-L1 or anti-CTLA-4 therapy, and approximately 41% had some.

Remarks on this clone: The antigen is undetermined.

Overall study results and limits: Relative to CD4+ cells, CD8+ T cells on average had more expanded clones.

CDR3 length equals 14 residues. Trimming took off 4 bases at V and 9 bases at J, with 20 bases between the two ends. CDR1 and CDR2 from the germline V gene are SGHRS and YFSETQ. Sequenced by immunoSEQ multiplex PCR; TCRdb stores in-frame clones only, minus some. Of approximately 89,000 clones detected, around 90% appear once; the ten largest clones hold 2.3%. The material was CD4+ or CD8+ T cells sorted from blood, obtained in a trial of the OX40 agonist ivuxolimab. The source is an adult with an advanced solid tumor such as melanoma, head and neck, liver or kidney cancer. The chain links TRBV5-1 to TRBJ2-7; tentative D call: TRBD2 (6 bases). The CDR3: CASSEGRGLGGQYF. As DNA, the CDR3 is TGCGCCAGCAGCGAGGGAAGGGGCCTGGGGGGGCAGTACTTC. The variable domain in full, with the rest retrieved from reference TRBV5-1 and TRBJ2-7, is KAGVTQTPRYLIKTRGQQVTLSCSPISGHRSVSWYQQTPGQGLQFLFEYFSETQRNKGNFPGRFSGRQFSNSRSEMNVSTLELGDSALYLCASSEGRGLGGQYFGPGTRLTVT.